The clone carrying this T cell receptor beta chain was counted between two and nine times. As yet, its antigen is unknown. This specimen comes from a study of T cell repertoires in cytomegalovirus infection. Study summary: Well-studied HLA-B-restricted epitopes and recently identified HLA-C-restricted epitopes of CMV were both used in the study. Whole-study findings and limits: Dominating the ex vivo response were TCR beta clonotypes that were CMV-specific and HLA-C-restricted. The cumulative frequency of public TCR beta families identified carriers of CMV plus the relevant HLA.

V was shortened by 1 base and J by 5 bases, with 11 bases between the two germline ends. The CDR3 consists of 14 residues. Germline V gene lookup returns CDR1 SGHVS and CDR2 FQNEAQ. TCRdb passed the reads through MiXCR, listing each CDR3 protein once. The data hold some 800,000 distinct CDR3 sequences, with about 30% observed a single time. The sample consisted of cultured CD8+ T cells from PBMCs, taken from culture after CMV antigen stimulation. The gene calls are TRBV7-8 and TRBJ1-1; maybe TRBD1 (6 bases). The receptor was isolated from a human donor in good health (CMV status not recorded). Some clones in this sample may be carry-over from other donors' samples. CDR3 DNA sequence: TGTGCCAGCAGCTTAGGCACACAGGGAACTGAAGCTTTCTTT. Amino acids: CASSLGTQGTEAFF.